This T cell receptor (beta chain) was captured in a study of cytomegalovirus exposure and HLA in healthy donors. General study findings and limits: With further analysis later on, most CMV-associated TCR beta chains appeared HLA-restricted. Upon later analysis, TCR association rates were observed to vary by HLA locus, being highest for DRB1 and lowest for HLA-C. The likely origin of a cluster of highly shared sequence variants was a sequencing artifact.

In regard to this clone: What it binds is not known.

The V and J ends lost 8 bases and 0 bases respectively, with 11 bases between them. This CDR3 is built from 14 residues. Vbeta (60) and Jbeta (13) primers were used in the PCR. Method: immunoSEQ multiplex PCR; TCRdb's copy keeps in-frame clones and lacks some. In the table there are 100,000 to 150,000 clones, 75% to 90% of which are singletons. Sequenced sample: PBMCs. This TCR derives from a man between 40 and 49 years old in good health and CMV-seronegative. The chain is built from TRBV23-1 and TRBJ2-1, with a possible D match to TRBD2 (6 bases). TRBV23-1 is recorded as an ORF, its role being uncertain. The CDR3 nucleotides are TGCGCCAGCGCCATGGGGGGCTCCTACAATGAGCAGTTCTTC. This sequence encodes CASAMGGSYNEQFF.